A single sample is the source of the 20 T cell receptor beta chains below, sequenced in a study of blood T cell repertoires in COVID-19. Libraries were prepared by immunoSEQ multiplex PCR; TCRdb keeps only in-frame clonotypes and omits some of them. Altogether 250,000 to 350,000 clones are present, about 82% being singletons, with the ten largest covering 1.5% to 2%. Source material: peripheral blood. All receptors derive from a woman aged 50 to 65 with acute or convalescent COVID-19.

CDR3 coding DNA: TGCGCCAGCAGCCTTCTTGGGGGGACCTACAATGAGCAGTTCTTC. Amino acids: CASSLLGGTYNEQFF. This chain connects TRBV5-1 to TRBJ2-1, with D possibly being TRBD2 (6 bases). Germline V gene data show CDR1 as SGHRS and CDR2 as YFSETQ. This CDR3 is built from 15 residues. V was cut by 4 bases and J by 2 bases, with 13 bases left in between.

V is TRBV5-1 and J is TRBJ2-3, with D perhaps matching TRBD2 (6 bases). CDR1 and CDR2 (germline): SGHRS, YFSETQ. The CDR3 contains 16 residues. Trimming removed 5 bases from V and 4 bases from J, with 20 bases in between. CDR3 amino acids: CASRPRWGGAPDTQYF. In nucleotides, the CDR3 is TGCGCCAGCAGACCACGTTGGGGCGGGGCCCCAGATACGCAGTATTTT.

V is TRBV5-4 and J is TRBJ2-7; 8 positions agree with TRBD1. With V trimmed by 0 bases and J by 2 bases, 4 bases remained unmatched. This CDR3 has 15 residues. Germline CDR1 reads SGHNT; CDR2 reads YYREEE (reference sequence). This chain's CDR3 is CASSLGQGSAYEQYF. CDR3 DNA: TGTGCCAGCAGCTTGGGACAGGGGTCGGCCTACGAGCAGTACTTC.

This sequence joins TRBV18 and TRBJ2-2, with 8 nucleotides matching TRBD1. This CDR3 spans 15 amino acids. Germline CDR1 is KGHSH and CDR2 is LQKENI. Trimming cost V 5 bases and J 2 bases; bases outside gene matches: 4. CDR3 loop: CASSMTGVNTGELFF. The CDR3 DNA reads TGTGCCAGCTCAATGACAGGGGTTAACACCGGGGAGCTGTTTTTT.

The J gene is TRBJ2-1, the V gene TRBV9; a weak D match, TRBD1 (5 bases). The germline V gene encodes CDR1 SGDLS and CDR2 YYNGEE. Trimming cost V 0 bases and J 0 bases, with 7 bases left between them. The CDR3 covers 15 residues. The CDR3 protein is CASSVVGHSYNEQFF. The CDR3 nucleotides read TGTGCCAGCAGCGTAGTGGGGCACTCCTACAATGAGCAGTTCTTC.

CDR3 bases: TGTGCCAGCAGCTGGGGGCTAGCGGACCCCTACGAGCAGTACTTC. Translation gives CASSWGLADPYEQYF. The chain has TRBV5-4 and TRBJ2-7, with D possibly TRBD2 on 7 matching bases. There are 15 residues in the CDR3. Germline-derived CDR1 and CDR2 are SGHNT and YYREEE (reference sequence). V dropped 3 bases and J dropped 2 bases, with 15 bases sitting between them.

The chain has TRBV19 and TRBJ1-5; D unclear. The CDR3 totals 18 residues. CDR1 and CDR2 (germline): LNHDA, SQIVND (reference sequence). V dropped 0 bases and J dropped 0 bases, with 15 bases sitting between them. The CDR3 DNA sequence: TGTGCCAGTAGTATAGACCCGCTTGGAGGTTATAGCAATCAGCCCCAGCATTTT. This gives the protein CASSIDPLGGYSNQPQHF.

The chain links TRBV7-3 to TRBJ2-3, with D maybe TRBD1 (5 bases). The germline V gene encodes CDR1 SGHTA and CDR2 FQGTGA. The ends were cut back, 5 bases at V and 1 base at J, with 10 bases in the middle. CDR3 length: 14 residues. The DNA of the CDR3 is TGTGCCAGCAGCGGGGCAAGAGGCACAGATACGCAGTATTTT. It encodes CASSGARGTDTQYF.

The CDR3 here is CATRQGNQPQHF. CDR3 coding DNA: TGTGCCACCCGACAGGGCAATCAGCCCCAGCATTTT. The genes are TRBV10-3 and TRBJ1-5; D perhaps matches TRBD1 (6 bases). V was shortened by 10 bases and J by 2 bases, with 9 bases between the two germline ends. The CDR3 length is 12 residues. In germline, CDR1 is ENHRY, CDR2 SYGVKD.

Note on this clone: The identical CDR3 is also encoded by other nucleotide sequences in the sample. The rearrangement joins TRBV9 to TRBJ2-1; TRBD1 matches 9 bases. The CDR3 sequence is 15 residues long. Per the germline V gene, CDR1 is SGDLS and CDR2 is YYNGEE. V dropped 2 bases and J dropped 1; count of bases not matched to a gene: 1. Here the CDR3 reads CASSVGTGSYNEQFF. The CDR3 coding sequence is TGTGCCAGCAGCGTTGGGACAGGGTCCTACAATGAGCAGTTCTTC.

This chain links TRBV7-6 with TRBJ2-1; TRBD2 matches 8 bases. With V trimmed by 4 bases and J by 5 bases, 7 bases remained unmatched. Germline V CDR1 and CDR2: SGHVS, FNYEAQ. The CDR3 sequence is 15 residues long. The DNA for the CDR3 is TGTGCCAGCAGCTCTATTGCGGGAGGCGACAATGAGCAGTTCTTC. Encoded protein: CASSSIAGGDNEQFF.

A few counts support this clone. The V call is TRBV7-3, the J call TRBJ2-7; 11 nucleotides align to TRBD2. With V trimmed by 4 bases and J by 6 bases, 2 bases remained unmatched. The CDR3 spans 13 residues. CDR1 and CDR2 from the germline V gene are SGHTA and FQGTGA. CDR3 DNA: TGTGCCAGCAGCTCTAGCGGGAGGCTCGAGCAGTACTTC. Translating it yields CASSSSGRLEQYF.

The V call is TRBV4-1, the J call TRBJ2-3; D might be TRBD1 (6 bases). Trimming pared 0 bases from V and 3 bases from J, leaving 22 bases between. Germline lookup yields CDR1 MGHRA and CDR2 YSYEKL. This CDR3 spans 19 amino acids. Here the CDR3 DNA reads TGCGCCAGCAGCCAAGAAGGACCATCCTCCTGGGGGCGAACAGATACGCAGTATTTT. It specifies CASSQEGPSSWGRTDTQYF.

The count of this clone is one. The chain uses TRBV28 and TRBJ2-3, with 9 bases fitting TRBD1. Per the germline V gene, CDR1 is MDHEN and CDR2 is SYDVKM. Trimming took 5 bases from V and 5 from J; bases not matched to a gene: 8. The CDR3 is 15 residues long. CDR3 sequence (DNA): TGTGCCAGCAGTCGACCCGGGACAGGGAAAGATACGCAGTATTTT. Residues: CASSRPGTGKDTQYF. Full variable domain (outside the CDR3, taken from reference TRBV28 and TRBJ2-3): DVKVTQSSRYLVKRTGEKVFLECVQDMDHENMFWYRQDPGLGLRLIYFSYDVKMKEKGDIPEGYSVSREKKERFSLILESASTNQTSMYLCASSRPGTGKDTQYFGPGTRLTVL.

This clone was counted between two and nine times. The chain couples TRBV19 to TRBJ1-5; TRBD1 matches 7 bases. The CDR3 runs 14 residues. Looked up from germline, CDR1 is LNHDA and CDR2 is SQIVND (reference sequence). J gave up 2 bases and V 4 bases, and 2 bases lay outside the gene matches. CDR3: CASSKDRGNQPQHF. CDR3 bases: TGTGCCAGTAGTAAAGACAGGGGCAATCAGCCCCAGCATTTT.

This sequence joins TRBV29-1 and TRBJ2-4; TRBD1 agrees at 8 bases. Looked up from germline, CDR1 is SQVTM and CDR2 is ANQGSEA. The V and J ends lost 6 bases and 9 bases, in that order; junction bases with no gene match: 4. The CDR3 has 11 amino acids. CDR3 sequence (DNA): TGCAGCGTGACAGGGGTAGCCATTCAGTACTTC. Amino acids: CSVTGVAIQYF.

CDR3 DNA sequence: TGTGCCAGCAGCCTAGGGGTAGGTCCTAATGAAAAACTGTTTTTT. Translation: CASSLGVGPNEKLFF. This sequence joins TRBV3-1 (or the pseudogene TRBV3-2) and TRBJ1-4; a weak D match, TRBD1 (5 bases). The CDR3 loop spans 15 amino acids. CDR1 is LGHDT, CDR2 YNNKEL, per germline (reference sequence). V lost 4 bases and J 3 bases, leaving 12 bases between the germline ends.

The chain joins TRBV4-1 to TRBJ2-5; 7 nucleotides agree with TRBD2. CDR1 MGHRA and CDR2 YSYEKL come from the germline V gene. This CDR3 spans 15 amino acids. With V trimmed by 3 bases and J by 4 bases, 8 bases remained unmatched. CDR3 DNA sequence: TGCGCCAGCAGCCAGCCTGGACTAGATCGAGAGACCCAGTACTTC. Protein product: CASSQPGLDRETQYF.

The chain couples TRBV20-1 to TRBJ2-7; a possible D gene is TRBD2 (6 bases). The CDR3 sequence is 14 residues long. V was pared by 3 bases and J by 0 bases, with 12 bases between. From germline, CDR1 is DFQATT and CDR2 SNEGSKA (reference sequence). CDR3 nucleotide sequence: TGCAGTGCTAGTTCGGGACTCAGCTCCTACGAGCAGTACTTC. As protein: CSASSGLSSYEQYF.

The DNA for the CDR3 is TGTGCCAGCAGCCGAGCGCAGGGACTCGCCGGGGAGCTGTTTTTT. It codes for CASSRAQGLAGELFF. The chain combines TRBV5-6 with TRBJ2-2; a weak D match, TRBD2 (6 bases). Looked up from germline, CDR1 is SGHDT and CDR2 is YYEEEE. The CDR3 has 15 amino acids. V lost 4 bases and J 6 bases, leaving 16 bases between the germline ends.